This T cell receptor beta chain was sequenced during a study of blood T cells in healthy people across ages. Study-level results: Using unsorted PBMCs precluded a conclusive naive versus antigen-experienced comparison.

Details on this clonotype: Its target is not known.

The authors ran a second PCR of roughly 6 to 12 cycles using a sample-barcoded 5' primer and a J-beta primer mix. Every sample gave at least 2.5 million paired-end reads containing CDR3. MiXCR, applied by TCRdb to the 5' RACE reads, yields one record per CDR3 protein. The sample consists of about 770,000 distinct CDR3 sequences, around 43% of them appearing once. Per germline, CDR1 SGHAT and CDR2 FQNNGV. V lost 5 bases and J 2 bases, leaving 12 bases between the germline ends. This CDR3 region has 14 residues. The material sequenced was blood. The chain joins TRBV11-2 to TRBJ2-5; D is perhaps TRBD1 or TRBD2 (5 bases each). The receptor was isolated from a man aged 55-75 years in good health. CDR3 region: CASSLVGPQETQYF. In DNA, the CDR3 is TGTGCCAGCAGCCTGGTGGGACCGCAAGAGACCCAGTACTTC.